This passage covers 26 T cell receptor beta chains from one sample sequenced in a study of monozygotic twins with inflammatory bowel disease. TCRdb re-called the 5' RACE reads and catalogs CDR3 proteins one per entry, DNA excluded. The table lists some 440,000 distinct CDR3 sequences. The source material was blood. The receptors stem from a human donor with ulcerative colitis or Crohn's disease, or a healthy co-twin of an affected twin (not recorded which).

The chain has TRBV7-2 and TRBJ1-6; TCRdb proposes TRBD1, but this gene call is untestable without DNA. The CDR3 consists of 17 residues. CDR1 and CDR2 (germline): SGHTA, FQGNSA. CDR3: CASSSTQTGGGNSPLHF.

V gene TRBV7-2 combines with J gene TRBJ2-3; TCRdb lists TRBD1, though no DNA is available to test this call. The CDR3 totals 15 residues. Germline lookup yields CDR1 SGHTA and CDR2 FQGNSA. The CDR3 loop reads CAIPSLGGATDTQYF. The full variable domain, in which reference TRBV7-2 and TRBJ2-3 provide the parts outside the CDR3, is GAGVSQSPSNKVTEKGKDVELRCDPISGHTALYWYRQSLGQGLEFLIYFQGNSAPDKSGLPSDRFSAERTGGSVSTLTIQRTQQEDSAVYLCAIPSLGGATDTQYFGPGTRLTVL.

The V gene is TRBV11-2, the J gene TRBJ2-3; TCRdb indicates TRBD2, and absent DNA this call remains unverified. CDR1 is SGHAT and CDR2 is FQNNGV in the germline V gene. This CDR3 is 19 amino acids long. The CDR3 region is CASSLWVAGGPGGADTQYF.

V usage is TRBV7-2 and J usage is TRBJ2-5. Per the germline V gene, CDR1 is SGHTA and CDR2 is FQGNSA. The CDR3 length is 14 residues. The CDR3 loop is CASSLDLGKKTQYF.

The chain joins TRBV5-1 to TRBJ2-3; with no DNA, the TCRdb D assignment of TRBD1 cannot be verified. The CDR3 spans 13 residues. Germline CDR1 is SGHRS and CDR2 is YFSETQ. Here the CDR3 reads CASSAEQGDTQYF.

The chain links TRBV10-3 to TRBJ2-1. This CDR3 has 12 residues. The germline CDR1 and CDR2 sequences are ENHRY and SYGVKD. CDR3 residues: CAISESKLEQFF.

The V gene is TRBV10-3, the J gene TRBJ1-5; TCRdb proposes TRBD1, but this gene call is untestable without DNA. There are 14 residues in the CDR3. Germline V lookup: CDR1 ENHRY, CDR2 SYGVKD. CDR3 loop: CAIRDPGGNQPQHF.

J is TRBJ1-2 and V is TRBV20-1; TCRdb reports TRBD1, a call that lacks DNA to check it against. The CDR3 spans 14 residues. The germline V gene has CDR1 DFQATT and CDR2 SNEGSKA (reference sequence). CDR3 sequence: CSASGGQGAFGYTF.

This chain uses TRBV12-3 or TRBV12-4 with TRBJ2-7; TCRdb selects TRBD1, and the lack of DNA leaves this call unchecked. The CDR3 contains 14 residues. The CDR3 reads CASSPVRGSYEQYF.

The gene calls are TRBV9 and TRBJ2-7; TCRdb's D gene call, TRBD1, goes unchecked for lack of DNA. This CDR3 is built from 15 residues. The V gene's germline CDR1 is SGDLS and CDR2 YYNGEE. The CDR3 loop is CASSVDDRPTYEQYF.

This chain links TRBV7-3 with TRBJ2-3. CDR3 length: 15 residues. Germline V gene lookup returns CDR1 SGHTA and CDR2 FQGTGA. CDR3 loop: CASSFFGASTDTQYF.

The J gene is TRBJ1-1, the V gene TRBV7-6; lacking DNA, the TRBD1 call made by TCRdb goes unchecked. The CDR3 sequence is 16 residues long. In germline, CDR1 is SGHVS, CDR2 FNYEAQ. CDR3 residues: CASSLGPERVNTEAFF.

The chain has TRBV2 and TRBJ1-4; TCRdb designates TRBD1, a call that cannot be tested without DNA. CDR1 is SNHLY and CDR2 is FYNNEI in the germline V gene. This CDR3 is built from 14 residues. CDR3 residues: CASSPDRADEKLFF.

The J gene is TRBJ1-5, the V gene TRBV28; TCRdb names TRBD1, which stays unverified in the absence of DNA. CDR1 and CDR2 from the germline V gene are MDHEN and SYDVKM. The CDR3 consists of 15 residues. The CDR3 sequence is CASNPQRGGFQPQHF.

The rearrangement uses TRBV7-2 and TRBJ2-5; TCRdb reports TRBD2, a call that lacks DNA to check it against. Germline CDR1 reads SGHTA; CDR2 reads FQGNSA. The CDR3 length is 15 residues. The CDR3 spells CASSFDSGRGETQYF.

The CDR3 reads CASSVPGETQYF. The chain couples TRBV19 to TRBJ2-5; the D call from TCRdb, TRBD1, cannot be confirmed without DNA. The CDR3 sequence is 12 residues long. In germline, CDR1 is LNHDA, CDR2 SQIVND (reference sequence).

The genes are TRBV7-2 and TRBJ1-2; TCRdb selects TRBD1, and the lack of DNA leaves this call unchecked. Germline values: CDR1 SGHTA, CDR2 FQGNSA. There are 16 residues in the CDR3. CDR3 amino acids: CAITLPGQGANYGYTF.

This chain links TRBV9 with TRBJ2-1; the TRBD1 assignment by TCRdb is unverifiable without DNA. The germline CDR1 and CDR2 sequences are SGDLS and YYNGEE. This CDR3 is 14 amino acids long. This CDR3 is CASSVNRVVDEQFF.

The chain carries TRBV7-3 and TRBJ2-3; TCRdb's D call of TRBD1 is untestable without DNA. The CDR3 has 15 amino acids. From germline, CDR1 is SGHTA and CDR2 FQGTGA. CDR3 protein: CASSFSGANTDTQYF.

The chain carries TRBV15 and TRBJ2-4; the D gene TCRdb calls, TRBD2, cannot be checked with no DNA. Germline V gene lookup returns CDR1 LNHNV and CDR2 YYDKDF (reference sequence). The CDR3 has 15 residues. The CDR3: CATSRGAGAKNIQYF.

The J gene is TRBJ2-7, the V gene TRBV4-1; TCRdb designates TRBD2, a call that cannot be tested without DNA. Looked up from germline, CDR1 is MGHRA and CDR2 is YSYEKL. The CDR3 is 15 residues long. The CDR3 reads CASSHRLAGMDEQYF.

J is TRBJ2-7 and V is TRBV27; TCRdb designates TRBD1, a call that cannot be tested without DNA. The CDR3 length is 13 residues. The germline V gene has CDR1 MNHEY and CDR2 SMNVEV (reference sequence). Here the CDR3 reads CASSPRGVYEQYF.

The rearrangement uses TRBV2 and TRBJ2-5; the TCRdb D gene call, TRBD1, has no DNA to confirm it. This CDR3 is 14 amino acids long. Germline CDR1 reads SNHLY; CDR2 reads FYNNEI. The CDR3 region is CASRSRDRVGTQYF.

Here the CDR3 reads CASGFFSEEPQHF. V and J are TRBV12-3 or TRBV12-4 and TRBJ1-5. This CDR3 has 13 residues.

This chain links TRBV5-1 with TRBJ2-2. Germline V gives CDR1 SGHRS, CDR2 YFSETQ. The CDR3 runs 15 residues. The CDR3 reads CASSLETPNTGELFF. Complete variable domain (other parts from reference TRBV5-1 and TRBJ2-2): KAGVTQTPRYLIKTRGQQVTLSCSPISGHRSVSWYQQTPGQGLQFLFEYFSETQRNKGNFPGRFSGRQFSNSRSEMNVSTLELGDSALYLCASSLETPNTGELFFGEGSRLTVL.

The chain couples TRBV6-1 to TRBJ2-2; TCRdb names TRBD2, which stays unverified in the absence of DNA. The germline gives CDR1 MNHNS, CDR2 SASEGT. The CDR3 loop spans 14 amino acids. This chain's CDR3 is CATLISGGSGELFF.